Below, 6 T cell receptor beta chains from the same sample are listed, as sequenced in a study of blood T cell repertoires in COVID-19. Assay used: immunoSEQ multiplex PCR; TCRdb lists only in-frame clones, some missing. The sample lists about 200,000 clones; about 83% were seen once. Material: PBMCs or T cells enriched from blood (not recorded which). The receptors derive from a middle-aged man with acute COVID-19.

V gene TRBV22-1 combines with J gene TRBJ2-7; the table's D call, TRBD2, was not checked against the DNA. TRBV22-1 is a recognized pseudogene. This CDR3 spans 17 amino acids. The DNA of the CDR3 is TGTCCTGGGAGCGCCCGAAGAGCGGGAGCGGGAGAGTATGAGCAGTACTTC. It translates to CPGSARRAGAGEYEQYF.

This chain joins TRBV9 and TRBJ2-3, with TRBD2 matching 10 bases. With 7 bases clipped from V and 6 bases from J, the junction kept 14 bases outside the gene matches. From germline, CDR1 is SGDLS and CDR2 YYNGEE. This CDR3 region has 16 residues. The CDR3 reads CASRRTSGVLGDTQYF. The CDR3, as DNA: TGTGCCAGCCGACGGACTAGCGGAGTCCTGGGGGATACGCAGTATTTT.

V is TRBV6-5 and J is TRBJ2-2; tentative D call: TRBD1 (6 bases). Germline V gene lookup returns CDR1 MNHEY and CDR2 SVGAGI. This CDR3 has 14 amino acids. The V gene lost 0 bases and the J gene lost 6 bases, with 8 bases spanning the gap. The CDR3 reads CASSYSGGAGELFF. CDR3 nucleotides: TGTGCCAGCAGTTACTCAGGGGGAGCCGGGGAGCTGTTTTTT.

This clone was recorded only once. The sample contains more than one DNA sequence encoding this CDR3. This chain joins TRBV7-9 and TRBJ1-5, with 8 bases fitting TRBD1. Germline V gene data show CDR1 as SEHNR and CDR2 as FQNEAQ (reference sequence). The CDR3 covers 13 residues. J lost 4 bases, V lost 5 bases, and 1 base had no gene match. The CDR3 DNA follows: TGTGCCAGCAGCCGGACAGGGAATCAGCCCCAGCATTTT. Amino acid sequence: CASSRTGNQPQHF.

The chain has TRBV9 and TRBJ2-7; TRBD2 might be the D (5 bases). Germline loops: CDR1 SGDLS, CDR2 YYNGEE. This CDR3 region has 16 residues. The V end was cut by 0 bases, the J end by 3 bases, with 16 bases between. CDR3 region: CASSVGGRRNGYEQYF. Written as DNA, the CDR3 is TGTGCCAGCAGCGTAGGGGGTAGGAGGAATGGCTACGAGCAGTACTTC.

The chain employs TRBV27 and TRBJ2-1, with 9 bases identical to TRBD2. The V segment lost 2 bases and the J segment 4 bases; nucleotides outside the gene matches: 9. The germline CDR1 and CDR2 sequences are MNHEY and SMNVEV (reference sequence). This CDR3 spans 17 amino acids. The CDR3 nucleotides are TGTGCCAGCAGTTTAATCTCGGCTAGCGGGACTTACAATGAGCAGTTCTTC. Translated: CASSLISASGTYNEQFF.